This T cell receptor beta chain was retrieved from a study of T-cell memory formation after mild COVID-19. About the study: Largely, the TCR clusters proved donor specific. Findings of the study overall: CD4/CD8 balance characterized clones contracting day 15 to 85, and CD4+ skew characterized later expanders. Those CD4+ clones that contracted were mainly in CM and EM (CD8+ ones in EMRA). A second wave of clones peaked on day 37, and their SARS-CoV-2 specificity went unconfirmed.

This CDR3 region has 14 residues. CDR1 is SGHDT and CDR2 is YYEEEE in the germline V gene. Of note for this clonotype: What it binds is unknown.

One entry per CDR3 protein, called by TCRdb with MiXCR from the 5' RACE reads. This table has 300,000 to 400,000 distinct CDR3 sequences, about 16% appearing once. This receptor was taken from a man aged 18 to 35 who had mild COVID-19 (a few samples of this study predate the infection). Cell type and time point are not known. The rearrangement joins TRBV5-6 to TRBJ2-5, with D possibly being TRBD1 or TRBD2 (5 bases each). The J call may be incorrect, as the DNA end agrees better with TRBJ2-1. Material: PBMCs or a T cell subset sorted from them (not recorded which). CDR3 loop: CASSSGEGPNEQFF. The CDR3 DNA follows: TGTGCCAGCAGCTCTGGAGAGGGGCCAAATGAGCAGTTCTTC.